This T cell receptor beta chain was profiled in a study of blood T cell repertoires in COVID-19. Study-level information: Whether acute or convalescent, the COVID-19 samples came from the United States, Italy and Spain. PBMCs, B-cell-depleted T cells, or T cells were the source of the cDNA or gDNA that made up the material.

A COVID-19 case had been met by exposed participants during the 2 weeks before study entry. Germline lookup yields CDR1 KGHDR and CDR2 SFDVKD. V was pared by 3 bases and J by 5 bases, with 4 bases of the junction left unmatched. This CDR3 spans 15 amino acids. Per the authors' pipeline: Researchers report that nucleated cell counts were estimated from reference gene primer amplification. Method: immunoSEQ multiplex PCR; TCRdb's copy keeps in-frame clones and lacks some. The V and J calls and clone size are taken from that table; D and trimming were inferred from the DNA. The table has around 250,000 clones, roughly 90% seen once.

J is TRBJ2-7 and V is TRBV24-1, with TRBD1 identical over 12 bases. The clonotype was recovered from a man between 40 and 49 years old who had been exposed to COVID-19. Input material: PBMCs or T cells enriched from blood (not recorded which). In DNA, the CDR3 is TGTGCCACCAGTGATCCCGGGACAGGGGGCAACGAGCAGTACTTC. Residues: CATSDPGTGGNEQYF.